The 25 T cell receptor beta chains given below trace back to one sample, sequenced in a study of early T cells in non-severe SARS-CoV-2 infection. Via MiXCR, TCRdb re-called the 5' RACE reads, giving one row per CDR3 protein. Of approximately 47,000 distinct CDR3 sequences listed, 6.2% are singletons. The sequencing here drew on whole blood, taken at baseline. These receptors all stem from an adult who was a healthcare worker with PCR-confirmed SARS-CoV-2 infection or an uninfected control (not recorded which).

CDR3 in DNA: TGTGCCAGCAGTTCAGACCCGGGACTAGCGGAGGAGAGGGATACGCAGTATTTT. Protein: CASSSDPGLAEERDTQYF. The chain joins TRBV6-5 to TRBJ2-3; TRBD2 aligns across 11 bases. Germline V gene data show CDR1 as MNHEY and CDR2 as SVGAGI. V dropped 4 bases and J dropped 6; count of bases not matched to a gene: 15. This CDR3 contains 18 residues.

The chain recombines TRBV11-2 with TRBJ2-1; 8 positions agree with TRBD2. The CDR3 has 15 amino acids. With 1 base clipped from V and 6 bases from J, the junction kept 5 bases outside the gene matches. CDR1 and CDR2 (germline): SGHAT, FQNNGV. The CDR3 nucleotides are TGTGCCAGCAGCTTAGGAACTAGCGGAGTCAATGAGCAGTTCTTC. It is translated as CASSLGTSGVNEQFF.

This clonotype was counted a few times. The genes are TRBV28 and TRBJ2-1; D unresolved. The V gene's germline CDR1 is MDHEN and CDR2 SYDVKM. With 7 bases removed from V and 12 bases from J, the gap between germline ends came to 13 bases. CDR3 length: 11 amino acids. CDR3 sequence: CASTKKDSQFF. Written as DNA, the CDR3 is TGTGCCAGCACCAAAAAGGATTCGCAGTTCTTC.

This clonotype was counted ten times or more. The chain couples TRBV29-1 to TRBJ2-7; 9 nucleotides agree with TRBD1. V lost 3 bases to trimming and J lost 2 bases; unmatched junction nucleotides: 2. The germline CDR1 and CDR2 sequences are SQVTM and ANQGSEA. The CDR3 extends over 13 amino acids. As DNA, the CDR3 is TGCAGCGTTGAGGGGACAGGGACCTACGAGCAGTACTTC. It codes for CSVEGTGTYEQYF.

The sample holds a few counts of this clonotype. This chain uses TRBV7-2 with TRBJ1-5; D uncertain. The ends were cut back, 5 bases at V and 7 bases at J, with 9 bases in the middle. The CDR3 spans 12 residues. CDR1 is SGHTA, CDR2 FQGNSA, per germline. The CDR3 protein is CASSPPRQPQHF. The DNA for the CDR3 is TGTGCCAGCAGCCCCCCCAGACAGCCCCAGCATTTT. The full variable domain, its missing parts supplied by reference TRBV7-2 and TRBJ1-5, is GAGVSQSPSNKVTEKGKDVELRCDPISGHTALYWYRQSLGQGLEFLIYFQGNSAPDKSGLPSDRFSAERTGGSVSTLTIQRTQQEDSAVYLCASSPPRQPQHFGDGTRLSIL.

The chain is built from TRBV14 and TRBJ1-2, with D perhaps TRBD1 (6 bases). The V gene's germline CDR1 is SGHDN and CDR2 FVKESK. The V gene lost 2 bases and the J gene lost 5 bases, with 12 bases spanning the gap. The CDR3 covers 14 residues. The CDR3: CASSQYAGAYGYTF. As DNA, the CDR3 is TGTGCCAGCAGCCAATACGCGGGGGCATATGGCTACACCTTC.

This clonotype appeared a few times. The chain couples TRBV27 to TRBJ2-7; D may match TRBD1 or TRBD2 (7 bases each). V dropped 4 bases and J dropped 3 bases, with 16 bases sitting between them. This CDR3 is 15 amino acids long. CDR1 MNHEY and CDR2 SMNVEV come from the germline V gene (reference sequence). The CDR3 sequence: CASSWEGARNYEQYF. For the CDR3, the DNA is TGTGCCAGCAGTTGGGAGGGGGCGCGTAACTACGAGCAGTACTTC.

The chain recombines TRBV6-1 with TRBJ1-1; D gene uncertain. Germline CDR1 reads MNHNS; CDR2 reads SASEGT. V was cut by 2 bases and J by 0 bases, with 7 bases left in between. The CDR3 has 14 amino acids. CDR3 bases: TGTGCCAGCAGTGAAAAGTGGCTGAACACTGAAGCTTTCTTT. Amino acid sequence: CASSEKWLNTEAFF.

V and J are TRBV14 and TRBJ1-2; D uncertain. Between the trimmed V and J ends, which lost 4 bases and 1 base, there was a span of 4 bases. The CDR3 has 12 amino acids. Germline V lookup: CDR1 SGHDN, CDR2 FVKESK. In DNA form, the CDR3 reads TGTGCCAGCAGCCTAGATAACTATGGCTACACCTTC. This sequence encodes CASSLDNYGYTF.

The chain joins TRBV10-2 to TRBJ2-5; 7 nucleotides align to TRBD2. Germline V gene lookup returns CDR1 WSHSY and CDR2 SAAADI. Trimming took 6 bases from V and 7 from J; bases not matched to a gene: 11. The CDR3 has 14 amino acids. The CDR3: CASRERGGLGTQYF. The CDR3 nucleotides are TGCGCCAGCAGAGAGCGGGGAGGCCTAGGGACCCAGTACTTC.

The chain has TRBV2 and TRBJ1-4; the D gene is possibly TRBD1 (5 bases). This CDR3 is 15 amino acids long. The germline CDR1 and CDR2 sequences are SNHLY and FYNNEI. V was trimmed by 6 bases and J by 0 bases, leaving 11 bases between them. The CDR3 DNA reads TGTGCCAGCAGATCTACAGGTTCAACTAATGAAAAACTGTTTTTT. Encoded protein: CASRSTGSTNEKLFF.

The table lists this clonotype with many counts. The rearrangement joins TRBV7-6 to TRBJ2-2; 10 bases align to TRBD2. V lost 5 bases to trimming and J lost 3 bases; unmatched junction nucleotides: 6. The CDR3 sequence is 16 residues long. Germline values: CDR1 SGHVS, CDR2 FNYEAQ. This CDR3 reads CASSPSTSGYTGELFF. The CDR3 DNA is TGTGCCAGCAGCCCATCGACTAGCGGGTACACCGGGGAGCTGTTTTTT.

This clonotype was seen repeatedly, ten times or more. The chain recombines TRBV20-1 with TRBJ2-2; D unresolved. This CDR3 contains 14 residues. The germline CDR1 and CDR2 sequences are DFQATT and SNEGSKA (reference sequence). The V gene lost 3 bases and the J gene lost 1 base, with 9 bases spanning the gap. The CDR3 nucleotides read TGCAGTGCTAGGCGGTCGGTGAACACCGGGGAGCTGTTTTTT. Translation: CSARRSVNTGELFF.

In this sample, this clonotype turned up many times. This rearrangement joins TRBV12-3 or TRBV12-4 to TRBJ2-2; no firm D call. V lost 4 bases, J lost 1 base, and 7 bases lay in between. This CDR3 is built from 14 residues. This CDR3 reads CASSSLENTGELFF. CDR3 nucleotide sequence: TGTGCCAGCAGTTCGCTGGAGAACACCGGGGAGCTGTTTTTT.

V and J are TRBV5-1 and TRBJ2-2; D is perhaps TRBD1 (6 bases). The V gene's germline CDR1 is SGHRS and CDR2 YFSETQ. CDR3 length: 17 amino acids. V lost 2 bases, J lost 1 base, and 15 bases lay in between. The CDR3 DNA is TGCGCCAGCAGCTTCGACCCAATAGGGGGGAACACCGGGGAGCTGTTTTTT. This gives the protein CASSFDPIGGNTGELFF.

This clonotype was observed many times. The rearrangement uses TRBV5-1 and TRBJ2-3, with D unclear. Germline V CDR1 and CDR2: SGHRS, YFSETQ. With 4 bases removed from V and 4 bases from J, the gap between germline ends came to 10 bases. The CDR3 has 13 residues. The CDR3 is CASSPSMADTQYF. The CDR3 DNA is TGCGCCAGCAGCCCCTCTATGGCAGATACGCAGTATTTT. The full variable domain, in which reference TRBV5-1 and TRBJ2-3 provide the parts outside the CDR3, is KAGVTQTPRYLIKTRGQQVTLSCSPISGHRSVSWYQQTPGQGLQFLFEYFSETQRNKGNFPGRFSGRQFSNSRSEMNVSTLELGDSALYLCASSPSMADTQYFGPGTRLTVL.

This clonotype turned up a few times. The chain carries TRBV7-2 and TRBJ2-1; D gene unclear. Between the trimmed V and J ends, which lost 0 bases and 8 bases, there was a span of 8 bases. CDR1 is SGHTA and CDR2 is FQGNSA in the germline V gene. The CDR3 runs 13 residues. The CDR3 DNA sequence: TGTGCCAGCAGCTTAGCGTATCCCCATGAGCAGTTCTTC. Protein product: CASSLAYPHEQFF.

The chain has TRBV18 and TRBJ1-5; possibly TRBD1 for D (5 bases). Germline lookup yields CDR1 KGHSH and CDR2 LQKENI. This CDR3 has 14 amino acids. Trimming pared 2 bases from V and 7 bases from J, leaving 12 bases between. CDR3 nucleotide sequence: TGTGCCAGCTCACCAAATTACGACAGCCAGCCCCAGCATTTT. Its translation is CASSPNYDSQPQHF.

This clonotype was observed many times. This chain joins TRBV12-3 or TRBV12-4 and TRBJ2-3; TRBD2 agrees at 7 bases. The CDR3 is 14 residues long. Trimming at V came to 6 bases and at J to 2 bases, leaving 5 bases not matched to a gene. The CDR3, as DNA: TGTGCCAGCAGCCCACGGGACTACACAGATACGCAGTATTTT. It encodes CASSPRDYTDTQYF.

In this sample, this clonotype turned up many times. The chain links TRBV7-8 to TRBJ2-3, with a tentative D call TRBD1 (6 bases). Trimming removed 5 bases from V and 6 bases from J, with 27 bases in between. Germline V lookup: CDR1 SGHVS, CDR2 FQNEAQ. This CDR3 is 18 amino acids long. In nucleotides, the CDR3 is TGTGCCAGCAGCACTGTACCGGATGGGACAACAAATAGGGATACGCAGTATTTT. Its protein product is CASSTVPDGTTNRDTQYF.

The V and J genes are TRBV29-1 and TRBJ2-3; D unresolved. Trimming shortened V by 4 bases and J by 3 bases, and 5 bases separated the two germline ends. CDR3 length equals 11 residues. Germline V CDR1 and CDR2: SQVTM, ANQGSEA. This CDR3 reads CSVVGTDTQYF. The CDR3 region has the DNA TGCAGCGTTGTGGGAACAGATACGCAGTATTTT.

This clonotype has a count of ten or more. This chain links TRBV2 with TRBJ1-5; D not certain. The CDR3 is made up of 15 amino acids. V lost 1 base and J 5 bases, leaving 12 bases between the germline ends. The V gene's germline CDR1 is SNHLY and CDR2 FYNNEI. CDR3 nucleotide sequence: TGTGCCAGCAGTGAAGGTGGTACCGGGCATCAGCCCCAGCATTTT. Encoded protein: CASSEGGTGHQPQHF.

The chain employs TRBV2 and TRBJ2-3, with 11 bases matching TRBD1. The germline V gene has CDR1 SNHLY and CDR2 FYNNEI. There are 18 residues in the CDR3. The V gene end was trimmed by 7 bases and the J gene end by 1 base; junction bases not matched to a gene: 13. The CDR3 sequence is CASMGWGTGGLGTDTQYF. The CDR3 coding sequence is TGTGCCAGCATGGGATGGGGGACAGGGGGTTTGGGCACAGATACGCAGTATTTT.

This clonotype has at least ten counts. The CDR3 region has the DNA TGCAGCGTTGAAGGGGGACTTTCCTACGAGCAGTACTTC. As protein: CSVEGGLSYEQYF. The chain employs TRBV29-1 and TRBJ2-7; tentative D call: TRBD2 (6 bases). The CDR3 is 13 amino acids. V was clipped by 1 base and J by 1 base, with 8 bases between them. Germline V gene lookup returns CDR1 SQVTM and CDR2 ANQGSEA.

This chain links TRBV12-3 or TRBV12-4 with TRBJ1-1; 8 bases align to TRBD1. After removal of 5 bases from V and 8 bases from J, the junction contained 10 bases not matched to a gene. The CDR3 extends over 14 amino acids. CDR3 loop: CASSQGQGGSEAFF. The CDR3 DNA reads TGTGCCAGCAGTCAAGGACAGGGCGGCTCCGAAGCTTTCTTT.